These 2 T cell receptor beta chains originate from one sample sequenced in a study of T-cell memory formation after mild COVID-19. TCRdb used MiXCR to reprocess the 5' RACE reads, holding one entry per CDR3 protein. Among around 200,000 distinct CDR3 sequences listed, about 22% were seen once. The sample was PBMCs or a T cell subset sorted from them (not recorded which). These receptors all come from an adult woman who had mild COVID-19 (a few samples of this study predate the infection). Cell type and time point are not known.

The chain recombines TRBV7-9 with TRBJ2-7; D unclear. V was cut by 5 bases and J by 7 bases, with 12 bases left in between. Looked up from germline, CDR1 is SEHNR and CDR2 is FQNEAQ (reference sequence). The CDR3 runs to 12 residues. CDR3 residues: CASSLPMSEQYF. The DNA for the CDR3 is TGTGCCAGCAGCCTACCTATGTCAGAGCAGTACTTC. The full variable domain, rest sourced from reference TRBV7-9 and TRBJ2-7, is DTGVSQNPRHKITKRGQNVTFRCDPISEHNRLYWYRQTLGQGPEFLTYFQNEAQLEKSRLLSDRFSAERPKGSFSTLEIQRTEQGDSAMYLCASSLPMSEQYFGPGTRLTVT.

This clonotype was recorded at least ten times. An end of the junction differs from the germline gene, which may be a read error. V gene TRBV7-2 combines with J gene TRBJ1-2, with a possible D match to TRBD1 (5 bases). The CDR3 consists of 16 residues. The germline CDR1 and CDR2 sequences are SGHTA and FQGNSA. The CDR3 region is CASSLGTDKGSRKLSF. In DNA, the CDR3 is TGTGCCAGCAGTCTCGGGACGGACAAAGGTTCTAGAAAACTTTCCTTC.